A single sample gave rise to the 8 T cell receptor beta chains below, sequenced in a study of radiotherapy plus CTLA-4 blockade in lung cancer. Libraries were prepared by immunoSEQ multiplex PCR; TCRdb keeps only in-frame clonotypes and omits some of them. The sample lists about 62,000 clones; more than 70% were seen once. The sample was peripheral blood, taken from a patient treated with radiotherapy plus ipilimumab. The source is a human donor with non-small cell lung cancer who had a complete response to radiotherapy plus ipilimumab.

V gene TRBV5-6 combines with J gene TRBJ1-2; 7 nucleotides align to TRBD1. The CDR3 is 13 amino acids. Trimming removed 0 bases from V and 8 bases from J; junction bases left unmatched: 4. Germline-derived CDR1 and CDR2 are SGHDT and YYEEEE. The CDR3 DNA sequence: TGTGCCAGCAGCTTGGGACAGGGCGGCGGCTACACCTTC. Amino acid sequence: CASSLGQGGGYTF.

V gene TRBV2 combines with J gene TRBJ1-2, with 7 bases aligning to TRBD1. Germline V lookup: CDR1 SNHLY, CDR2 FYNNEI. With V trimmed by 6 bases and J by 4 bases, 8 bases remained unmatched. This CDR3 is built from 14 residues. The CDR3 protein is CASRPGQKGYGYTF. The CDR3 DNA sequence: TGTGCCAGCAGGCCGGGACAGAAAGGCTATGGCTACACCTTC.

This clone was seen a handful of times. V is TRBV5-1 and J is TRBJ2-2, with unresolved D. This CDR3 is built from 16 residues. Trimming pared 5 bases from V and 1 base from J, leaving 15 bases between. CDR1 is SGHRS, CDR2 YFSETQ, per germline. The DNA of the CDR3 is TGCGCCAGCAGTCCTCGGCCGCTAGAGAACACCGGGGAGCTGTTTTTT. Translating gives CASSPRPLENTGELFF.

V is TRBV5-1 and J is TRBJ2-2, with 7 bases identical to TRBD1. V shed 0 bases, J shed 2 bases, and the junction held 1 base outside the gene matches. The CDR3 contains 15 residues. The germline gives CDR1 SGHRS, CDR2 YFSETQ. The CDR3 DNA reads TGCGCCAGCAGCTTGGAGGGGGCTAACACCGGGGAGCTGTTTTTT. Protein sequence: CASSLEGANTGELFF. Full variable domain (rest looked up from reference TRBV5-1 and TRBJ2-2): KAGVTQTPRYLIKTRGQQVTLSCSPISGHRSVSWYQQTPGQGLQFLFEYFSETQRNKGNFPGRFSGRQFSNSRSEMNVSTLELGDSALYLCASSLEGANTGELFFGEGSRLTVL.

CDR3 protein: CASSLLAGGGNTGELFF. Written as DNA, the CDR3 is TGTGCCAGCAGTTTACTAGCGGGAGGAGGGAACACCGGGGAGCTGTTTTTT. This rearrangement joins TRBV27 to TRBJ2-2; 11 nucleotides match TRBD2. This CDR3 has 17 amino acids. V dropped 2 bases and J dropped 1; count of bases not matched to a gene: 3. The V gene's germline CDR1 is MNHEY and CDR2 SMNVEV (reference sequence).

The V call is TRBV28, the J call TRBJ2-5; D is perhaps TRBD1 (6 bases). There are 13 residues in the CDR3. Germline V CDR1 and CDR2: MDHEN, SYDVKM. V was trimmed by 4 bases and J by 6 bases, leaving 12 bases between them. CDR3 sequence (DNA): TGTGCCAGCAGTTCACAGGGTCGGAAGACCCAGTACTTC. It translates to CASSSQGRKTQYF. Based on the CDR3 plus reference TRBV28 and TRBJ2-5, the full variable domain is DVKVTQSSRYLVKRTGEKVFLECVQDMDHENMFWYRQDPGLGLRLIYFSYDVKMKEKGDIPEGYSVSREKKERFSLILESASTNQTSMYLCASSSQGRKTQYFGPGTRLLVL.

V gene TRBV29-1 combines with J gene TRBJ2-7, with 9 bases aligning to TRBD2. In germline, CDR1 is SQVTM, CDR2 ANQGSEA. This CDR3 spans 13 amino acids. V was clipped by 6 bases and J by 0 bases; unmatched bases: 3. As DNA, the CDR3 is TGCAGCGTCAGCGGGAGGCCCTCCTACGAGCAGTACTTC. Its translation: CSVSGRPSYEQYF.

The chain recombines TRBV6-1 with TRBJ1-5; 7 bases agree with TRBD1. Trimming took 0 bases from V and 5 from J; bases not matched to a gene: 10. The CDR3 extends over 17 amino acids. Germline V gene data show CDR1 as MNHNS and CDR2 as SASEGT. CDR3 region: CASSEALPGQYDQPQHF. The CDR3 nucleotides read TGTGCCAGCAGTGAAGCGCTTCCGGGACAGTACGATCAGCCCCAGCATTTT.